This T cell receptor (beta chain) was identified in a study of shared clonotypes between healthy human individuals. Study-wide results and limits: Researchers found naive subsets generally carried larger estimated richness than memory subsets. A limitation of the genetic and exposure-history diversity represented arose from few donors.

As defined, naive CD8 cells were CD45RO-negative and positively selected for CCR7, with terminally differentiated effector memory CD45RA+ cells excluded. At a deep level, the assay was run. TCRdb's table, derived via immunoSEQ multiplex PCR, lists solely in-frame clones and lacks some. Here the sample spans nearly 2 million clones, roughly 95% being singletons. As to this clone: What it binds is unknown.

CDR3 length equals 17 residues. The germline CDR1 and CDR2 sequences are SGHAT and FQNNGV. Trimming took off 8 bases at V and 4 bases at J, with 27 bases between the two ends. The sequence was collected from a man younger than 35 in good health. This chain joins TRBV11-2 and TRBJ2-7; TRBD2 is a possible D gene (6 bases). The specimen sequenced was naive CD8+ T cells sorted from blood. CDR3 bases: TGTGCCAGCGTCTCGGGCCTAGCGCAAGGCGGTAAATACGAGCAGTACTTC. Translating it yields CASVSGLAQGGKYEQYF.